This note documents a single T cell receptor (beta chain) sequence. Its specificity is not known. This record belongs to a study of blood T cells in healthy people across ages. Study-level information: With template switching, about one barcoded beta molecule was captured per two T cells.

This CDR3 is built from 13 residues. From germline, CDR1 is DFQATT and CDR2 SNEGSKA (reference sequence). The V gene end was trimmed by 7 bases and the J gene end by 2 bases; junction bases not matched to a gene: 8. A second PCR of about 7 to 12 cycles used a sample-barcoded 5' primer and a J-beta primer mix. From the 5' RACE reads, TCRdb called clonotypes with MiXCR, one entry per CDR3 protein. The sample includes 700,000 to 950,000 distinct CDR3 sequences, roughly 60% of them seen just once. General study points: As age increased, TCR beta diversity per million T cells fell in a roughly linear fashion. Across samples, TCR beta diversity tracked strongly with naive T cell percentage.

V and J are TRBV20-1 and TRBJ2-7; 7 bases match TRBD2. Sequencing input: blood. The receptor was isolated from a man aged 25-40 years in good health. In DNA form, the CDR3 reads TGCAGTGGGACTAGAGGGGTAACCTACGAGCAGTACTTC. This translates into CSGTRGVTYEQYF.